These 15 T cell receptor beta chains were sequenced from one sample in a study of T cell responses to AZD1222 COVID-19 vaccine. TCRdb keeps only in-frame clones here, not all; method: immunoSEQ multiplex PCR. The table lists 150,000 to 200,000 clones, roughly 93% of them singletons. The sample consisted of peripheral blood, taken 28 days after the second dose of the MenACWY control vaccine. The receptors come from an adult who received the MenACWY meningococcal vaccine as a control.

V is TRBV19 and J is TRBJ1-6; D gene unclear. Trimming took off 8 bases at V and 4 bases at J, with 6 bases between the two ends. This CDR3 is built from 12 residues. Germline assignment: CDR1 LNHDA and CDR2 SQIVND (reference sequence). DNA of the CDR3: TGTGCCAGTTCCGGGTATAATTCACCCCTCCACTTT. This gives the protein CASSGYNSPLHF.

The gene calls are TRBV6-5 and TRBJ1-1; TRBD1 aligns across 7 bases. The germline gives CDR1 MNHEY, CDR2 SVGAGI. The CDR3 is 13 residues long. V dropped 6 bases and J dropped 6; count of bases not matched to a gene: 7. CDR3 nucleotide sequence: TGTGCCAGCAGGGTCGACAGGGTCGCTGAAGCTTTCTTT. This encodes CASRVDRVAEAFF.

CDR3 region: CASSYSAQGAPYEQYF. The CDR3 DNA reads TGTGCCAGCAGTTACTCAGCACAGGGAGCTCCCTACGAGCAGTACTTC. The chain combines TRBV6-5 with TRBJ2-7; D may be TRBD1 (6 bases). The germline CDR1 and CDR2 sequences are MNHEY and SVGAGI. V was cut by 0 bases and J by 2 bases, with 14 bases left in between. This CDR3 spans 16 amino acids.

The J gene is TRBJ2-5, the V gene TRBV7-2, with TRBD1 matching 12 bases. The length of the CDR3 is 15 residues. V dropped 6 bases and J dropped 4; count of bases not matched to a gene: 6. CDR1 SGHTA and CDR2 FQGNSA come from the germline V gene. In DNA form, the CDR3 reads TGTGCCAGCAGGCCGGGACAGGGGGCTCGAGAGACCCAGTACTTC. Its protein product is CASRPGQGARETQYF.

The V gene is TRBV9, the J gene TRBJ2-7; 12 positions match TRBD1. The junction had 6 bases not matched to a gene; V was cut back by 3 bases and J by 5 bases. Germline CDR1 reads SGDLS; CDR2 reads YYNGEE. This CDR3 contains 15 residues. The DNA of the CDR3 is TGTGCCAGCAGCGCGGGACAGGGGGCAGGGGACGAGCAGTACTTC. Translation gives CASSAGQGAGDEQYF.

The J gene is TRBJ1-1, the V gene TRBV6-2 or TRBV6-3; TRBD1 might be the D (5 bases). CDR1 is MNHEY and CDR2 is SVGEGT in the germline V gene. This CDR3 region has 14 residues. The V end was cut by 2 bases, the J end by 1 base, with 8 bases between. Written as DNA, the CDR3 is TGTGCCAGCAGTTACGGGACCCCGAACACTGAAGCTTTCTTT. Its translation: CASSYGTPNTEAFF.

CDR3 sequence: CAWSTGTSTEAFF. The CDR3 bases are TGTGCCTGGAGTACAGGGACGAGCACTGAAGCTTTCTTT. The rearrangement uses TRBV30 and TRBJ1-1, with D perhaps matching TRBD1 (6 bases). The length of the CDR3 is 13 residues. The V gene's germline CDR1 is GTSNPN and CDR2 SVGIG (reference sequence). Trimming took 2 bases from V and 4 from J, leaving 11 bases between them.

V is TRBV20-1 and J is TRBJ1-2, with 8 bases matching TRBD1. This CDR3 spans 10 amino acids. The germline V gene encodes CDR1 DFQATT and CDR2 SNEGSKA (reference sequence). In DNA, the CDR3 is TGCAGCGGACAGGGAGGTGGCTACACCTTC. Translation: CSGQGGGYTF.

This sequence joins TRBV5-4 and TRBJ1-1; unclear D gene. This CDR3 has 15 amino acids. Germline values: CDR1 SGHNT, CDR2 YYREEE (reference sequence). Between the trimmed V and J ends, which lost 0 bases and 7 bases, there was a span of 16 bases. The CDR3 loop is CASSLAIGRAGEAFF. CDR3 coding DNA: TGTGCCAGCAGCTTGGCCATTGGTCGCGCGGGTGAAGCTTTCTTT. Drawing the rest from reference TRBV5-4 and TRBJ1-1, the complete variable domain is ETGVTQSPTHLIKTRGQQVTLRCSSQSGHNTVSWYQQALGQGPQFIFQYYREEENGRGNFPPRFSGLQFPNYSSELNVNALELDDSALYLCASSLAIGRAGEAFFGQGTRLTVV.

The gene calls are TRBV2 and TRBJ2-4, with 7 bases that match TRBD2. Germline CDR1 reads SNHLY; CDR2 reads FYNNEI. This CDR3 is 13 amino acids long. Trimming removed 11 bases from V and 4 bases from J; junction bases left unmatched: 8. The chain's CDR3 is CAGRTGGKNIQYF. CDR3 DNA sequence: TGTGCCGGAAGGACGGGGGGTAAAAACATTCAGTACTTC.

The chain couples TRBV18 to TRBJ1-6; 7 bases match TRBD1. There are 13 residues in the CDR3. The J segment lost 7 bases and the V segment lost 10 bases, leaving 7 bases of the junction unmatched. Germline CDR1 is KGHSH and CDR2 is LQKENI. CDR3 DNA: TGTGCCACCCGGACAGGCGAGAATTCACCCCTCCACTTT. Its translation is CATRTGENSPLHF.

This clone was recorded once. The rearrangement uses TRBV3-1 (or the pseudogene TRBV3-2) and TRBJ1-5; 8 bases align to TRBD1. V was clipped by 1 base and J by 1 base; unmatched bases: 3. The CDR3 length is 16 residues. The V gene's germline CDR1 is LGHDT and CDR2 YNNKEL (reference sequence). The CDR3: CASSQGTGPSNQPQHF. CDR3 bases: TGTGCCAGCAGCCAAGGGACAGGGCCGAGCAATCAGCCCCAGCATTTT.

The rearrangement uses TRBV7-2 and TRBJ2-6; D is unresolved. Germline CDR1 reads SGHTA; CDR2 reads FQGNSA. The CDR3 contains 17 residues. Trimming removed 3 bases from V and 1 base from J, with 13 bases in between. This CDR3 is CASSLSPKTSGANVLTF. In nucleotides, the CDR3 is TGTGCCAGCAGCTTGTCGCCAAAGACGTCTGGGGCCAACGTCCTGACTTTC.

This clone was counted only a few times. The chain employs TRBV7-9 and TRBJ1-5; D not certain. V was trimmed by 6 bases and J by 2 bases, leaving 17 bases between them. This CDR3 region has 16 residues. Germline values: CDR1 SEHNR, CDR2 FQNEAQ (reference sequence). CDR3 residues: CASSLTWDSGNQPQHF. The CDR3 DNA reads TGTGCCAGCAGTTTAACGTGGGATAGCGGCAATCAGCCCCAGCATTTT. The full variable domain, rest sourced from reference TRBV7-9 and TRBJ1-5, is DTGVSQNPRHKITKRGQNVTFRCDPISEHNRLYWYRQTLGQGPEFLTYFQNEAQLEKSRLLSDRFSAERPKGSFSTLEIQRTEQGDSAMYLCASSLTWDSGNQPQHFGDGTRLSIL.

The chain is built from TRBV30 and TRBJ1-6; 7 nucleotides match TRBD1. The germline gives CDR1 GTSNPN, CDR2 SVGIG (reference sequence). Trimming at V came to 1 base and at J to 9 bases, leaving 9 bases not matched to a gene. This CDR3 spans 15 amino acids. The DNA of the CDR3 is TGTGCCTGGAGTGGCGGGGACAGTGCAGGTTCACCCCTCCACTTT. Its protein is CAWSGGDSAGSPLHF.